These 19 T cell receptor beta chains were sequenced from one sample in a study of cytomegalovirus exposure and HLA in healthy donors. Amplification used 60 Vbeta primers and 13 Jbeta primers. Using immunoSEQ multiplex PCR, the repertoire was profiled, and TCRdb retains in-frame clones only, with some absent. The data hold under 200,000 clones, with roughly 73% observed a single time. The sequencing sample was made of PBMCs. The receptors were gathered from a woman in her thirties or forties in good health and CMV-seropositive.

V gene TRBV7-3 combines with J gene TRBJ2-1; 8 positions match TRBD2. Germline V lookup: CDR1 SGHTA, CDR2 FQGTGA. V was pared by 6 bases and J by 5 bases, with 9 bases of the junction left unmatched. CDR3 length equals 15 residues. CDR3 bases: TGTGCCAGCAGAAACCTCGGGGGGGCGGACAATGAGCAGTTCTTC. It codes for CASRNLGGADNEQFF.

The chain employs TRBV6-6 and TRBJ2-1; no clear D. V lost 5 bases and J 8 bases, leaving 7 bases between the germline ends. The germline V gene has CDR1 MNHNY and CDR2 SVGAGI (reference sequence). The CDR3 is 11 residues long. The CDR3 here is CASSEQDEQFF. The CDR3 coding sequence is TGTGCCAGCAGTGAACAAGATGAGCAGTTCTTC.

CDR3 nucleotides: TGTGCCAGCAGTGAAGGAACAGTTAATGAGCAGTTCTTC. Protein product: CASSEGTVNEQFF. The chain recombines TRBV2 with TRBJ2-1; D unclear. The CDR3 is 13 residues long. Trimming shortened V by 1 base and J by 7 bases, and 8 bases separated the two germline ends. Germline V lookup: CDR1 SNHLY, CDR2 FYNNEI.

The rearrangement joins TRBV5-1 to TRBJ2-1, with D possibly matching TRBD1 (6 bases). V was trimmed by 3 bases and J by 7 bases, leaving 17 bases between them. The CDR3 has 15 residues. The V gene's germline CDR1 is SGHRS and CDR2 YFSETQ. The CDR3 DNA reads TGCGCCAGCAGCTCTAGACCGGCAGGGGAAAATGAGCAGTTCTTC. It translates to CASSSRPAGENEQFF.

CDR3 sequence (DNA): TGTGCCAGCTCCAGGGGTTCCTCTGGAAACACCATATATTTT. Translated, it gives CASSRGSSGNTIYF. The rearrangement joins TRBV28 to TRBJ1-3; D might be TRBD1 (6 bases). This CDR3 is built from 14 residues. Trimming took 8 bases from V and 0 from J, leaving 11 bases between them. Germline CDR1 reads MDHEN; CDR2 reads SYDVKM. Supplemented by reference TRBV28 and TRBJ1-3, the full variable domain reads DVKVTQSSRYLVKRTGEKVFLECVQDMDHENMFWYRQDPGLGLRLIYFSYDVKMKEKGDIPEGYSVSREKKERFSLILESASTNQTSMYLCASSRGSSGNTIYFGEGSWLTVV.

The chain uses TRBV7-2 and TRBJ1-1; possibly TRBD1 for D (6 bases). This CDR3 is 13 amino acids long. The germline V and J ends were trimmed by 6 bases and 1 base, with 9 bases remaining between them. Germline V gives CDR1 SGHTA, CDR2 FQGNSA. The CDR3 nucleotides are TGTGCCAGCAGTGGGGACACGAACACTGAAGCTTTCTTT. Translated: CASSGDTNTEAFF. The whole variable domain, remainder taken from reference TRBV7-2 and TRBJ1-1, is GAGVSQSPSNKVTEKGKDVELRCDPISGHTALYWYRQSLGQGLEFLIYFQGNSAPDKSGLPSDRFSAERTGGSVSTLTIQRTQQEDSAVYLCASSGDTNTEAFFGQGTRLTVV.

The chain couples TRBV19 to TRBJ2-2; unclear D gene. Trimming stripped 5 bases from V and 0 bases from J, with 4 bases between. CDR3 length: 13 residues. Germline V CDR1 and CDR2: LNHDA, SQIVND (reference sequence). Here the CDR3 reads CASSVTNTGELFF. The DNA for the CDR3 is TGTGCCAGTAGTGTTACGAACACCGGGGAGCTGTTTTTT.

This rearrangement joins TRBV19 to TRBJ2-7; perhaps TRBD1 as D (5 bases). This CDR3 has 14 amino acids. Per the germline V gene, CDR1 is LNHDA and CDR2 is SQIVND (reference sequence). The V end lost 8 bases, the J end lost 5 bases, and 19 bases lay between the germline ends. The CDR3 is CASSVYWGFNEQYF. CDR3 nucleotide sequence: TGTGCCAGTTCCGTATATTGGGGCTTCAACGAGCAGTACTTC.

The chain employs TRBV29-1 and TRBJ1-1, with D possibly TRBD1 on 5 matching bases. CDR1 SQVTM and CDR2 ANQGSEA come from the germline V gene. The CDR3 runs to 11 residues. Here the CDR3 reads CGGNTNTEAFF. The CDR3 DNA is TGCGGGGGGAACACGAACACTGAAGCTTTCTTT.

This clone was seen a single time. V is TRBV6-1 and J is TRBJ1-2; 7 bases are a match to TRBD1. Germline CDR1 MNHNS, CDR2 SASEGT. Germline trimming cut 5 bases from V and 5 bases from J; bases unmatched to any gene: 11. The CDR3 spans 15 residues. CDR3 sequence (DNA): TGTGCCAGCAGTCTACGACAGGGTGGCGGTTATGGCTACACCTTC. Translating gives CASSLRQGGGYGYTF.

About this clone itself: The germline gene is not matched at one end of the junction; a read error may be the cause. V is TRBV19 and J is TRBJ1-4, with TRBD1 matching 7 bases. In germline, CDR1 is LNHDA, CDR2 SQIVND (reference sequence). The length of the CDR3 is 12 residues. The CDR3 spells CASSLPLGTAIF. The CDR3 coding sequence is TGTGCCAGCTCCCTCCCCCTCGGGACAGCCATTTTT.

CDR3 amino acids: CASSPPLGANYGYTF. Written as DNA, the CDR3 is TGTGCCAGCAGCCCCCCTTTAGGAGCTAACTATGGCTACACCTTC. The chain uses TRBV6-5 and TRBJ1-2; no clear D. CDR3 length: 15 amino acids. Between the trimmed V and J ends, which lost 6 bases and 0 bases, there was a span of 14 bases. Per the germline V gene, CDR1 is MNHEY and CDR2 is SVGAGI.

The rearrangement joins TRBV27 to TRBJ1-4; D is possibly TRBD1 (6 bases). V lost 3 bases and J lost 8, with 16 bases in between. The CDR3 is 15 residues long. Germline CDR1 MNHEY, CDR2 SMNVEV (reference sequence). CDR3: CASSFEGGANEKLFF. CDR3 coding DNA: TGTGCCAGCAGTTTTGAAGGGGGGGCCAACGAAAAACTGTTTTTT. The full variable domain, completed using reference TRBV27 and TRBJ1-4, is EAQVTQNPRYLITVTGKKLTVTCSQNMNHEYMSWYRQDPGLGLRQIYYSMNVEVTDKGDVPEGYKVSRKEKRNFPLILESPSPNQTSLYFCASSFEGGANEKLFFGSGTQLSVL.

The chain recombines TRBV7-2 with TRBJ2-1, with TRBD2 matching over 12 bases. The CDR3 consists of 16 residues. Per germline, CDR1 SGHTA and CDR2 FQGNSA. After removal of 5 bases from V and 6 bases from J, the junction contained 8 bases not matched to a gene. CDR3 amino acids: CASSRKASGRANEQFF. DNA of the CDR3: TGTGCCAGCAGCCGAAAAGCTAGCGGGAGGGCCAATGAGCAGTTCTTC.

This clone turned up a few times. This chain uses TRBV4-2 with TRBJ2-5; 7 nucleotides agree with TRBD1. Gene TRBJ2-7 matches the end of the DNA better, so the J call may be wrong. Germline-derived CDR1 and CDR2 are LGHNA and YNFKEQ. CDR3 size: 18 residues. This CDR3 is CASSQDVVRGGPFYEQYF. Written as DNA, the CDR3 is TGTGCCAGCAGCCAAGATGTGGTGAGAGGGGGCCCCTTTTACGAGCAGTACTTC.

The chain links TRBV7-3 to TRBJ2-2; the D gene is possibly TRBD2 (5 bases). Germline values: CDR1 SGHTA, CDR2 FQGTGA. V was cut by 4 bases and J by 1 base, with 19 bases left in between. The CDR3 length is 18 residues. CDR3 residues: CASSYQLKDFLNTGELFF. CDR3 nucleotide sequence: TGTGCCAGCAGCTACCAACTCAAGGACTTTTTGAACACCGGGGAGCTGTTTTTT.

The chain has TRBV19 and TRBJ1-2, with 8 bases lining up with TRBD1. Germline CDR1 reads LNHDA; CDR2 reads SQIVND (reference sequence). Unmatched junction bases numbered 3, after V lost 2 bases and J lost 7 bases. CDR3 length equals 13 residues. This CDR3 is CASSIRTGRGYTF. The CDR3 DNA follows: TGTGCCAGTAGTATACGGACAGGGCGTGGCTACACCTTC.

The J gene is TRBJ2-6, the V gene TRBV11-2; 7 bases line up with TRBD2. CDR3 size: 16 residues. Germline V gives CDR1 SGHAT, CDR2 FQNNGV. J gave up 0 bases and V 6 bases, and 5 bases lay outside the gene matches. CDR3 sequence: CASRPLASSGANVLTF. The CDR3, as DNA: TGTGCCAGCAGACCACTAGCGAGCTCTGGGGCCAACGTCCTGACTTTC.

The chain links TRBV2 to TRBJ2-2; D not resolved. Trimming removed 3 bases at V and 1 base at J, with 9 bases between. This CDR3 region has 15 residues. Germline loops: CDR1 SNHLY, CDR2 FYNNEI. The CDR3 nucleotides are TGTGCCAGCAGTGAGCAAGCGCTGAACACCGGGGAGCTGTTTTTT. Protein: CASSEQALNTGELFF.